The rows below give T cell receptor beta chains drawn from one sample of a study of CD8 T cells in ankylosing spondylitis. From the 5' RACE reads, TCRdb called clonotypes with MiXCR, one entry per CDR3 protein. Among around 140,000 distinct CDR3 sequences listed, 17% were seen once. Source material: blood, either unsorted or a sorted T cell fraction (not recorded which). The origin of the receptors is a male donor with ankylosing spondylitis. Both conserved end residues are part of each CDR3. A D gene is named only where the DNA matches it firmly. Not every row has a clone size; where given, it reads once, few, many or a size class.

many,TRBV29-1,TRBJ2-2,.,TGCAGCGTTGTTTCAGGGAACACCGGGGAGCTGTTTTTT,CSVVSGNTGELFF
.,TRBV6-4,TRBJ2-1,TRBD2,TGTGCCAGCAGTACTAGCGGGAGTAGGGATGAGCAGTTCTTC,CASSTSGSRDEQFF
.,TRBV27,TRBJ2-7,TRBD2,TGTGCCAGCATGGGGAGGGGCGAGCAGTACTTC,CASMGRGEQYF
many,TRBV12-3/TRBV12-4,TRBJ2-2,.,TGTGCCAGCAGTTTGTGGGGCGCGGGCGGGGAGCTGTTTTTT,CASSLWGAGGELFF
many,TRBV3-1,TRBJ1-5,.,TGTGCCAGCAGCCCCGATGTACCGGGGGCCAGTGGCAATCAGCCCCAGCATTTT,CASSPDVPGASGNQPQHF
few,TRBV11-2,TRBJ2-7,TRBD1,TGTGCCAGCAGCTGGGACAGGGGGCTATACGAGCAGTACTTC,CASSWDRGLYEQYF
few,TRBV29-1,TRBJ2-7,TRBD2,TGCAGCGTTAGGCCGACTAGCTTCAACGAGCAGTACTTC,CSVRPTSFNEQYF
few,TRBV27,TRBJ2-1,.,TGTGCCAGCAGTTCACCGGCCTCAAGCGGATCCTACAATGAGCAGTTCTTC,CASSSPASSGSYNEQFF
.,TRBV7-4,TRBJ2-7,TRBD2,TGTGCCAGCGGCCTACCGGGACTAGCGTCGAGCTCCTACGAGCAGTACTTC,CASGLPGLASSSYEQYF
many,TRBV11-1,TRBJ2-1,TRBD1,TGTGCCAGCAGCCCCTACATACAGGGGGCGCGAAACAATGAGCAGTTCTTC,CASSPYIQGARNNEQFF
many,TRBV7-9,TRBJ2-1,.,TGTGCCAGCAGCACCAACTCCTACAATGAGCAGTTCTTC,CASSTNSYNEQFF
.,TRBV5-6,TRBJ2-7,TRBD1,TGTGCCAGCAGCTTAGAACCGGGACAGCCTTACGAGCAGTACTTC,CASSLEPGQPYEQYF
.,TRBV11-2,TRBJ2-4,.,TGTGCCAGCAGCTCCCCGGTTGGCGGGATCGCATTAGGGAACATTCAGTACTTC,CASSSPVGGIALGNIQYF
once,TRBV28,TRBJ2-7,.,TGTGCCAGCAGCTCCGGGACCGTTTTCTACGAGCAGTACTTC,CASSSGTVFYEQYF
many,TRBV12-3/TRBV12-4,TRBJ1-1,TRBD1,TGTGCCAGCAGTACGACAGGGGGTCGCACTGAAGCTTTCTTT,CASSTTGGRTEAFF
few,TRBV29-1,TRBJ2-3,.,TGCAGCGTTTTATGGTCACAGCTGAGCACAGATACGCAGTATTTT,CSVLWSQLSTDTQYF
few,TRBV27,TRBJ1-6,TRBD1,TGTGCCAGCAGTTTGACAGGGCCGACACCCCTCCACTTT,CASSLTGPTPLHF
.,TRBV20-1,TRBJ2-7,.,TGCAGTGCTCGGGGCAGGGACCACTACGAGCAGTACTTC,CSARGRDHYEQYF
once,TRBV2,TRBJ2-1,TRBD2,TGTGCCAGCAGCGGAAGCGGGGATGAGCAGTTCTTC,CASSGSGDEQFF
few,TRBV6-5,TRBJ2-5,.,TGTGCCAGCAGTAACCTCCGGGACCCAAATGGCGAGACCCAGTACTTC,CASSNLRDPNGETQYF
.,TRBV3-1,TRBJ2-1,TRBD2,TGTGCCAGCAGTCCTAGCGGGAGGGCCTCCTCCTACAATGAGCAGTTCTTC,CASSPSGRASSYNEQFF
.,TRBV2,TRBJ2-1,TRBD2,TGTGCCAGCAGGCGGGGGACTAGCGGGAGTAATGAGCAGTTCTTC,CASRRGTSGSNEQFF
.,TRBV4-1,TRBJ2-3,.,TGCGCCAGCAGCCATCTCCTTGATACGCAGTATTTT,CASSHLLDTQYF